The clone carrying this T cell receptor (beta chain) was counted ten times or more. In germline, CDR1 is SGHRS, CDR2 YFSETQ. V trimming: 6 bases; J trimming: 0 bases; junction bases outside the gene matches: 5. The CDR3 covers 14 residues. Library construction involved attaching unique molecular identifiers to individual cDNA molecules, which allowed quantitative, reproducible TCR counting. Each CDR3 protein gets one entry after TCRdb re-called the RACE reads with MiXCR. The table shows around 300,000 distinct CDR3 sequences, with about 5% occurring only once. Indicated time point: pre-sensitization, week 0. Treatment specified: therapeutic diphenylcyclopropenone sensitization with weekly scalp DPC. The record originates from a study of human T cells and chemical hapten exposure.

The gene calls are TRBV5-1 and TRBJ1-1, with TRBD1 identical over 7 bases. Here the sequenced sample was whole blood, taken in connection with sensitization to the hapten diphenylcyclopropenone (DPC). The TCR sequence derives from a woman aged 18-29 years with alopecia areata. Some clones in this sample may be carry-over from other donors' samples. CDR3 region: CASTPDRMNTEAFF. The CDR3 DNA is TGCGCCAGCACCCCGGACAGGATGAACACTGAAGCTTTCTTT.